The clone carrying this TCR beta chain came up many times. This sample stems from a study of T-cell reconstitution after alpha-beta-depleted transplantation in children. This CDR3 has 16 amino acids. Looked up from germline, CDR1 is SGHRS and CDR2 is YFSETQ. The V segment lost 3 bases and the J segment 7 bases; nucleotides outside the gene matches: 15. During its preparation, the TCRbeta library received unique molecular identifiers. MiXCR was run by TCRdb on the PCR reads, yielding one entry per CDR3 protein. The sample holds hundreds of thousands of distinct CDR3 sequences; 9.5% to 15% are singletons and the top ten take about 2.6%.

The clonotype originates from a human donor who donated a stem cell graft to a child with acute lymphoblastic leukemia. Sequenced here: PBMCs from the stem cell graft donor, sampled from the stem cell graft. The chain links TRBV5-1 to TRBJ1-2, with 7 bases matching TRBD1. In DNA, the CDR3 is TGCGCCAGCAGCTCCCTCCCCGGACAGGATGCACTTGGCTACACCTTC. Translation: CASSSLPGQDALGYTF.